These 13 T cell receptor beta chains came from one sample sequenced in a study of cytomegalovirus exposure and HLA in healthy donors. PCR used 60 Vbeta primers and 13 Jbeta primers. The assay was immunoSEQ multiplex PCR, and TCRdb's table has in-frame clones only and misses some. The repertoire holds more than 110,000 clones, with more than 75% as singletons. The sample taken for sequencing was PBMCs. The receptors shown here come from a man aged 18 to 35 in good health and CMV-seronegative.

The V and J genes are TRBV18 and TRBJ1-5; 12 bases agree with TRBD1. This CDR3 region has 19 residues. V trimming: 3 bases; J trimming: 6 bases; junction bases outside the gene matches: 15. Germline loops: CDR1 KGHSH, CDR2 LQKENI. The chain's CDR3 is CASSPGGRDRGRLGQPQHF. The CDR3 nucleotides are TGTGCCAGCTCACCGGGGGGCCGGGACAGGGGGCGCCTGGGTCAGCCCCAGCATTTT.

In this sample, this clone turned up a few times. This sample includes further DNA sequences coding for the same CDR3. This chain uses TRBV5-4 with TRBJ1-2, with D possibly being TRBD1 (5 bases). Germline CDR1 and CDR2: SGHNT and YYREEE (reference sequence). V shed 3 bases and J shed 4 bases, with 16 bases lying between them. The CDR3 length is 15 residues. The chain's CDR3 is CASSSALDRLYGYTF. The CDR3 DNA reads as TGTGCCAGCAGCTCGGCCTTAGACAGACTCTATGGCTACACCTTC.

CDR3 sequence: CASSLTPSGGDTQYF. CDR3 nucleotide sequence: TGTGCCAGCAGCTTGACGCCTAGCGGGGGAGATACGCAGTATTTT. The V and J genes are TRBV5-4 and TRBJ2-3; 10 bases line up with TRBD2. Trimming took 1 base from V and 5 from J; bases not matched to a gene: 4. This CDR3 region has 15 residues. From germline, CDR1 is SGHNT and CDR2 YYREEE (reference sequence).

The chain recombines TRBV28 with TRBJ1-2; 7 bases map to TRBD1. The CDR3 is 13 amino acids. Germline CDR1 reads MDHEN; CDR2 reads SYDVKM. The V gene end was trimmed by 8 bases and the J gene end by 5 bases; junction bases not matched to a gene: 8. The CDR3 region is CASAGTASYGYTF. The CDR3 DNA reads TGTGCCAGCGCCGGGACAGCGTCATATGGCTACACCTTC.

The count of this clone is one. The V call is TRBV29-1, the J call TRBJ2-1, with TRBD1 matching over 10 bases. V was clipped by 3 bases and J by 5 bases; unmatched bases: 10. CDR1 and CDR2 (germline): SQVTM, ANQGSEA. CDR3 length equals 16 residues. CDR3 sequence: CSVEGSGTGENNEQFF. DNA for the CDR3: TGCAGCGTTGAGGGGTCCGGGACAGGGGAAAACAATGAGCAGTTCTTC.

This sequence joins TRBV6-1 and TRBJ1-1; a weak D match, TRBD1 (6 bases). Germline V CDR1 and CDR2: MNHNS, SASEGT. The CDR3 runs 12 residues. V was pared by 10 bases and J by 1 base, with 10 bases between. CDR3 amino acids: CATPGQNTEAFF. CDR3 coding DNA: TGTGCCACCCCGGGACAGAACACTGAAGCTTTCTTT.

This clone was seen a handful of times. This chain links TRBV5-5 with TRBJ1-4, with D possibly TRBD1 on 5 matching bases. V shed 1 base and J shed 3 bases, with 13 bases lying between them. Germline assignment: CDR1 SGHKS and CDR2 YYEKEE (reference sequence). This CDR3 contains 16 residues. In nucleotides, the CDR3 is TGTGCCAGCAGCTTGTATGAGGAAGGGGCTAATGAAAAACTGTTTTTT. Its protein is CASSLYEEGANEKLFF.

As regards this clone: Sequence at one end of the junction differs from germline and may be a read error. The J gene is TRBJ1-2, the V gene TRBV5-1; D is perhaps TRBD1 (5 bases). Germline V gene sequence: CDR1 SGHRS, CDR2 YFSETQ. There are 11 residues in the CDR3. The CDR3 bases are TGCGCCAGCAGCTTGGGGGCAGGGCGTTTCTTC. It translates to CASSLGAGRFF. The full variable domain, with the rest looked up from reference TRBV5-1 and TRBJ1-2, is KAGVTQTPRYLIKTRGQQVTLSCSPISGHRSVSWYQQTPGQGLQFLFEYFSETQRNKGNFPGRFSGRQFSNSRSEMNVSTLELGDSALYLCASSLGAGRFFGSGTRLTVV.

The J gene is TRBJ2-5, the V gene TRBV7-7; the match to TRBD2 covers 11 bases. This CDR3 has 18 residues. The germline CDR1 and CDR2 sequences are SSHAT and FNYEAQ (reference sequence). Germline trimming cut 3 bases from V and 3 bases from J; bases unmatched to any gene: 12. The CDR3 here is CASSFGVWLAGGEETQYF. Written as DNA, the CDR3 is TGTGCCAGCAGCTTTGGGGTCTGGCTAGCGGGGGGAGAAGAGACCCAGTACTTC.

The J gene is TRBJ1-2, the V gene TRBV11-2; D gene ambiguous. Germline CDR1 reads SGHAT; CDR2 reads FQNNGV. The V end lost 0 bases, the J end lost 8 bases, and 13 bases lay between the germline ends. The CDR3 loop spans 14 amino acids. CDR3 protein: CASSLEVGRNGYTF. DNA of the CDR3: TGTGCCAGCAGCTTAGAGGTCGGGAGAAACGGCTACACCTTC.

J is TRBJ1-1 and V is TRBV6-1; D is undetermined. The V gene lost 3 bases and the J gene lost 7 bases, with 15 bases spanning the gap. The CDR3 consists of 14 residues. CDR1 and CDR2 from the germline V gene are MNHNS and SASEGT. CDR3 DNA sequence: TGTGCCAGCAGTGATCTTTTGGGGAGCCTTGAAGCTTTCTTT. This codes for CASSDLLGSLEAFF.

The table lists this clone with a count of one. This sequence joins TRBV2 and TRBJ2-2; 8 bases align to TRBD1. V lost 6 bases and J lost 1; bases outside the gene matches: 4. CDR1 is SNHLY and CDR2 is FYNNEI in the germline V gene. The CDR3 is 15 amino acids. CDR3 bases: TGTGCCAGCAGCCCCGGACAGGGGAACACCGGGGAGCTGTTTTTT. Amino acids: CASSPGQGNTGELFF. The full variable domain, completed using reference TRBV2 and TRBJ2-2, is EPEVTQTPSHQVTQMGQEVILRCVPISNHLYFYWYRQILGQKVEFLVSFYNNEISEKSEIFDDQFSVERPDGSNFTLKIRSTKLEDSAMYFCASSPGQGNTGELFFGEGSRLTVL.

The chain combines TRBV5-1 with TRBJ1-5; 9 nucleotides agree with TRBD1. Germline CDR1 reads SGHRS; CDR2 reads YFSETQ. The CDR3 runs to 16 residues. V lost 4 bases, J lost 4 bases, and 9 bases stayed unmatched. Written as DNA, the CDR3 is TGCGCCAGCAGCCCCACAGGGGGCGCAGGTAATCAGCCCCAGCATTTT. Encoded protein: CASSPTGGAGNQPQHF.